These 21 T cell receptor beta chains originate from one sample sequenced in a study of OX40 agonist ivuxolimab in advanced cancers. Repertoires were generated with immunoSEQ multiplex PCR, while TCRdb's copy carries only in-frame clones and drops some. The data hold tens of thousands of clones, with more than 80% observed a single time. The sequences come from CD4+ or CD8+ T cells sorted from blood, collected in a trial of the OX40 agonist ivuxolimab. The source is an adult with an advanced solid tumor such as melanoma, head and neck, liver or kidney cancer.

The gene calls are TRBV7-2 and TRBJ1-1; D may be TRBD1 (6 bases). This CDR3 region has 13 residues. Germline V gene lookup returns CDR1 SGHTA and CDR2 FQGNSA. V dropped 4 bases and J dropped 6 bases, with 12 bases sitting between them. CDR3 sequence (DNA): TGTGCCAGCAGCTCACAGGGTGGGGCTGAAGCTTTCTTT. This encodes CASSSQGGAEAFF.

The V gene is TRBV7-2, the J gene TRBJ1-5; D not certain. Germline values: CDR1 SGHTA, CDR2 FQGNSA. V lost 1 base and J lost 5, with 6 bases in between. This CDR3 is built from 13 residues. The CDR3 DNA reads TGTGCCAGCAGCTTAGTAAAAGATCAGCCCCAGCATTTT. Translation: CASSLVKDQPQHF.

This chain connects TRBV5-1 to TRBJ2-1, with 14 nucleotides matching TRBD2. CDR1 SGHRS and CDR2 YFSETQ come from the germline V gene. With V trimmed by 0 bases and J by 9 bases, 5 bases remained unmatched. This CDR3 has 16 residues. The CDR3 sequence is CASSLEGLAGVGEQFF. CDR3 sequence (DNA): TGCGCCAGCAGCTTGGAGGGACTAGCGGGAGTAGGTGAGCAGTTCTTC.

This chain joins TRBV6-6 and TRBJ1-3, with D uncertain. The CDR3 sequence is 14 residues long. The V end lost 6 bases, the J end lost 2 bases, and 11 bases lay between the germline ends. Germline values: CDR1 MNHNY, CDR2 SVGAGI (reference sequence). CDR3: CASSLPVPGNTIYF. DNA of the CDR3: TGTGCCAGCAGCCTCCCCGTTCCTGGAAACACCATATATTTT.

The rearrangement links TRBV5-1 to TRBJ2-2; 8 nucleotides align to TRBD2. In germline, CDR1 is SGHRS, CDR2 YFSETQ. Trimming at V came to 4 bases and at J to 0 bases, leaving 5 bases not matched to a gene. The length of the CDR3 is 16 residues. The CDR3 loop is CASSPPGLANTGELFF. DNA for the CDR3: TGCGCCAGCAGCCCACCGGGACTAGCGAACACCGGGGAGCTGTTTTTT.

V is TRBV10-3 and J is TRBJ2-1, with 7 bases aligning to TRBD1. The CDR3 covers 18 residues. Germline trimming cut 5 bases from V and 0 bases from J; bases unmatched to any gene: 13. The germline gives CDR1 ENHRY, CDR2 SYGVKD. In DNA form, the CDR3 reads TGTGCCATCAGTACCTTCTCCGGGACAGCCTCCTCCTACAATGAGCAGTTCTTC. This gives the protein CAISTFSGTASSYNEQFF.

The chain joins TRBV11-3 to TRBJ2-1, with TRBD2 matching 7 bases. Germline V gene data show CDR1 as SGHNT and CDR2 as YENEEA. The CDR3 covers 15 residues. V dropped 0 bases and J dropped 4; count of bases not matched to a gene: 3. The CDR3 loop is CASSLEGGRYNEQFF. The DNA of the CDR3 is TGTGCCAGCAGCTTAGAGGGAGGGCGGTACAATGAGCAGTTCTTC.

The chain is built from TRBV2 and TRBJ1-1; D unclear. The CDR3 is 13 residues long. The V gene's germline CDR1 is SNHLY and CDR2 FYNNEI. Deletions cut 7 bases from V and 3 bases from J, with 12 bases between. The chain's CDR3 is CASTVDTDTEAFF. For the CDR3, the DNA is TGTGCCAGCACCGTAGACACAGACACTGAAGCTTTCTTT.

The chain uses TRBV7-3 and TRBJ2-2; no reliable D call. Germline V gene data show CDR1 as SGHTA and CDR2 as FQGTGA. The CDR3 runs 15 residues. Deletions cut 2 bases from V and 7 bases from J, with 14 bases between. CDR3 sequence reads: CASSLLRLEDGELFF. The CDR3 DNA reads as TGTGCCAGCAGCTTACTCCGCCTCGAGGACGGGGAGCTGTTTTTT.

This chain joins TRBV20-1 and TRBJ2-1, with a tentative D call TRBD1 (6 bases). With 5 bases removed from V and 11 bases from J, the gap between germline ends came to 13 bases. The CDR3 length is 11 residues. Germline V lookup: CDR1 DFQATT, CDR2 SNEGSKA (reference sequence). CDR3 bases: TGCAGTGCTGCCCGACAGGAAAAGCAGTTCTTC. It specifies CSAARQEKQFF.

The chain combines TRBV6-6 with TRBJ1-2, with a weak D call TRBD1 (5 bases). V dropped 2 bases and J dropped 3 bases, with 10 bases sitting between them. Germline V gene sequence: CDR1 MNHNY, CDR2 SVGAGI (reference sequence). CDR3 size: 14 residues. The CDR3 region has the DNA TGTGCCAGCAGTTACGATCAGGGCGACTATGGCTACACCTTC. This sequence encodes CASSYDQGDYGYTF.

This clone was detected once. J is TRBJ2-1 and V is TRBV5-6; D may be TRBD2 (5 bases). CDR1 and CDR2 from the germline V gene are SGHDT and YYEEEE. The V end was cut by 0 bases, the J end by 5 bases, with 9 bases between. This CDR3 region has 14 residues. The CDR3 reads CASSLAGVNNEQFF. DNA for the CDR3: TGTGCCAGCAGCTTGGCCGGGGTGAACAATGAGCAGTTCTTC.

CDR3 in amino acids: CASSTAGGLLSSYNEQFF. CDR3 DNA sequence: TGTGCCAGCAGTACGGCGGGAGGACTTCTCAGCTCCTACAATGAGCAGTTCTTC. The chain couples TRBV11-2 to TRBJ2-1, with 8 bases lining up with TRBD2. V lost 6 bases to trimming and J lost 0 bases; unmatched junction nucleotides: 13. The CDR3 spans 18 residues. Germline assignment: CDR1 SGHAT and CDR2 FQNNGV.

V and J are TRBV10-3 and TRBJ1-1; weak D call: TRBD1 (6 bases). The CDR3 extends over 13 amino acids. V lost 6 bases to trimming and J lost 1 base, with 9 bases between them. Germline lookup yields CDR1 ENHRY and CDR2 SYGVKD. This CDR3 reads CAIRGHANTEAFF. The CDR3 DNA is TGTGCCATCAGGGGACACGCGAACACTGAAGCTTTCTTT.

The J gene is TRBJ2-1, the V gene TRBV2, with a possible D match to TRBD2 (5 bases). Germline lookup yields CDR1 SNHLY and CDR2 FYNNEI. The CDR3 runs 14 residues. The ends were cut back, 4 bases at V and 7 bases at J, with 14 bases in the middle. In nucleotides, the CDR3 is TGTGCCAGCAGTGCGGGAACCACCCCTAATGAGCAGTTCTTC. Protein product: CASSAGTTPNEQFF. Full variable domain (remainder filled in from reference TRBV2 and TRBJ2-1): EPEVTQTPSHQVTQMGQEVILRCVPISNHLYFYWYRQILGQKVEFLVSFYNNEISEKSEIFDDQFSVERPDGSNFTLKIRSTKLEDSAMYFCASSAGTTPNEQFFGPGTRLTVL.

CDR3 coding DNA: TGTGCCAGTTCGGACTCCTACAATGAGCAGTTCTTC. Protein sequence: CASSDSYNEQFF. The rearrangement uses TRBV19 and TRBJ2-1; D gene uncertain. The length of the CDR3 is 12 residues. Trimming shortened V by 8 bases and J by 0 bases, and 5 bases separated the two germline ends. Germline V gene lookup returns CDR1 LNHDA and CDR2 SQIVND (reference sequence).

This chain links TRBV6-5 with TRBJ2-7; the match to TRBD1 covers 7 bases. This CDR3 comprises 12 residues. Germline CDR1 reads MNHEY; CDR2 reads SVGAGI. After removal of 5 bases from V and 5 bases from J, the junction contained 3 bases not matched to a gene. The CDR3 region is CASSNQGDEQYF. For the CDR3, the DNA is TGTGCCAGCAGTAACCAGGGGGACGAGCAGTACTTC.

This sequence joins TRBV2 and TRBJ1-2; D may be TRBD1 (6 bases). The germline V gene encodes CDR1 SNHLY and CDR2 FYNNEI. The V end lost 6 bases, the J end lost 1 base, and 15 bases lay between the germline ends. The CDR3 length is 15 residues. This CDR3 is CASSSTLDSNYGYTF. The DNA for the CDR3 is TGTGCCAGCAGCAGTACCTTGGACAGTAACTATGGCTACACCTTC.

This clone was counted a few times. This chain uses TRBV7-3 with TRBJ1-1, with D possibly TRBD1 on 5 matching bases. Deletions cut 0 bases from V and 7 bases from J, with 9 bases between. The CDR3 loop spans 13 amino acids. Looked up from germline, CDR1 is SGHTA and CDR2 is FQGTGA. CDR3 protein: CASSLTSGLEAFF. The CDR3 bases are TGTGCCAGCAGCTTAACTTCGGGGCTTGAAGCTTTCTTT.

The chain is built from TRBV18 and TRBJ1-3; TRBD1 is a possible D gene (5 bases). V was cut by 4 bases and J by 3 bases, with 13 bases left in between. The CDR3 is 15 amino acids. Germline assignment: CDR1 KGHSH and CDR2 LQKENI. The CDR3 sequence: CASSLLTDYGNTIYF. For the CDR3, the DNA is TGTGCCAGCTCACTCTTGACAGACTATGGAAACACCATATATTTT.

The chain couples TRBV10-3 to TRBJ1-3; 7 positions match TRBD1. The CDR3 is 17 residues long. The ends lost 1 base at V and 2 bases at J; junction bases unmatched: 8. The V gene's germline CDR1 is ENHRY and CDR2 SYGVKD. CDR3 in amino acids: CAISEYRGTRTGNTIYF. CDR3 sequence (DNA): TGTGCCATCAGTGAGTACAGGGGTACGCGGACTGGAAACACCATATATTTT.